The 23 T cell receptor beta chains reported below all come from one sample, sequenced in a study of neurological immune-mediated disorders (dated 2019 in TCRdb). The library was generated by 5' RACE. TCRdb shows the sequencer as Illumina HiSeq 2500. TCRdb applied fastp at Q25 and MiXCR to the public reads, then kept only in-frame beta chains. A single entry per CDR3 protein holds the most common genes and DNA from its merged rows. Within this sample are roughly 70,000 distinct CDR3 sequences, with 4.5% to 5.5% of them counted one time only. In total, the top ten clones hold roughly 2.2% of the sample. The sequencing sample was made of PBMCs. The receptors were sampled from a woman in her 70s with multiple sclerosis.

This clonotype appeared many times. The chain joins TRBV20-1 to TRBJ2-7, with TRBD2 matching 7 bases. The CDR3 contains 14 residues. V lost 5 bases to trimming and J lost 2 bases; unmatched junction nucleotides: 9. The V gene's germline CDR1 is DFQATT and CDR2 SNEGSKA (reference sequence). This CDR3 reads CSAEPGGATYEQYF. CDR3 sequence (DNA): TGCAGTGCTGAACCGGGGGGAGCTACCTACGAGCAGTACTTC.

The genes are TRBV20-1 and TRBJ2-3; 7 nucleotides match TRBD1. Germline lookup yields CDR1 DFQATT and CDR2 SNEGSKA (reference sequence). The CDR3 sequence is 15 residues long. The junction had 8 bases not matched to a gene; V was cut back by 3 bases and J by 2 bases. The CDR3 DNA is TGCAGTGCTAGTAGGCAGGGGGTCTCCACAGATACGCAGTATTTT. Its translation: CSASRQGVSTDTQYF.

The CDR3 coding sequence is TGCAGTGCTAGACTGGTAGGGGCATCTGAAGCTTTCTTT. Amino acid sequence: CSARLVGASEAFF. The chain uses TRBV20-1 and TRBJ1-1; D perhaps matches TRBD1 (5 bases). The germline CDR1 and CDR2 sequences are DFQATT and SNEGSKA (reference sequence). The CDR3 spans 13 residues. V shed 2 bases and J shed 6 bases, with 13 bases lying between them.

The chain combines TRBV4-3 with TRBJ2-7, with 10 bases identical to TRBD1. V lost 4 bases and J lost 2; bases outside the gene matches: 2. Germline loops: CDR1 LGHNA, CDR2 YSLEER. The CDR3 consists of 14 residues. CDR3 in amino acids: CASSRDRGPYEQYF. The CDR3 nucleotides read TGCGCCAGCAGCCGCGACAGGGGGCCCTACGAGCAGTACTTC.

At least ten counts were recorded for this clonotype. This chain uses TRBV7-2 with TRBJ2-1, with 9 bases identical to TRBD1. CDR1 is SGHTA and CDR2 is FQGNSA in the germline V gene. Unmatched junction bases numbered 1, after V lost 4 bases and J lost 6 bases. The CDR3 sequence is 13 residues long. The CDR3 loop reads CASSSDRGNEQFF. CDR3 DNA: TGTGCCAGCAGCTCGGACAGGGGCAATGAGCAGTTCTTC.

V gene TRBV18 combines with J gene TRBJ1-1; D uncertain. The V end was cut by 5 bases, the J end by 0 bases, with 10 bases between. CDR3 length: 14 amino acids. Germline CDR1 reads KGHSH; CDR2 reads LQKENI. The CDR3 loop reads CASSDQQMNTEAFF. The CDR3 DNA reads as TGTGCCAGCTCAGATCAACAAATGAACACTGAAGCTTTCTTT.

This clonotype was counted many times. Here the CDR3 reads CASSLIAGGETQYF. The CDR3 DNA reads TGTGCCAGCAGCCTTATAGCGGGAGGAGAGACCCAGTACTTC. The V and J genes are TRBV7-9 and TRBJ2-5, with 10 bases aligning to TRBD2. V dropped 5 bases and J dropped 4; count of bases not matched to a gene: 4. CDR3 length: 14 amino acids. The V gene's germline CDR1 is SEHNR and CDR2 FQNEAQ (reference sequence).

The V gene is TRBV30, the J gene TRBJ1-2, with TRBD1 matching over 8 bases. V was clipped by 2 bases and J by 12 bases; unmatched bases: 8. CDR3 length: 12 residues. Germline CDR1 reads GTSNPN; CDR2 reads SVGIG (reference sequence). CDR3 amino acids: CAWSSNRGADTF. The CDR3 bases are TGTGCCTGGAGTTCAAACAGGGGGGCCGACACCTTC.

J is TRBJ1-1 and V is TRBV18, with D uncertain. The ends were cut back, 3 bases at V and 0 bases at J, with 11 bases in the middle. Germline CDR1 KGHSH, CDR2 LQKENI. The CDR3 runs 15 residues. The CDR3 DNA is TGTGCCAGCTCACCCGGGATGGGGTTGAACACTGAAGCTTTCTTT. Amino acid sequence: CASSPGMGLNTEAFF. The full variable domain, its missing parts supplied by reference TRBV18 and TRBJ1-1, is NAGVMQNPRHLVRRRGQEARLRCSPMKGHSHVYWYRQLPEEGLKFMVYLQKENIIDESGMPKERFSAEFPKEGPSILRIQQVVRGDSAAYFCASSPGMGLNTEAFFGQGTRLTVV.

This clonotype was recorded at least ten times. The genes are TRBV3-1 and TRBJ2-7; no clear D. CDR1 and CDR2 from the germline V gene are LGHDT and YNNKEL (reference sequence). Trimming left V 4 bases short and J 5 bases short, with 9 bases between. CDR3 length: 12 residues. The CDR3 loop is CASSPLGNEQYF. The CDR3 DNA is TGTGCCAGCAGCCCCCTAGGGAACGAGCAGTACTTC.

Only a few counts were recorded for this clonotype. The chain is built from TRBV11-2 and TRBJ2-4; D is perhaps TRBD2 (5 bases). Germline V gene data show CDR1 as SGHAT and CDR2 as FQNNGV. V was clipped by 0 bases and J by 0 bases, with 18 bases between them. This CDR3 comprises 19 residues. For the CDR3, the DNA is TGTGCCAGCAGCTTAGAAGGGCCGGAAACTAGTCTAGCCAAAAACATTCAGTACTTC. Amino acids: CASSLEGPETSLAKNIQYF.

J is TRBJ1-1 and V is TRBV7-9; D may be TRBD1 (5 bases). The CDR3 is 17 residues long. V lost 5 bases, J lost 4 bases, and 23 bases lay in between. Germline V CDR1 and CDR2: SEHNR, FQNEAQ (reference sequence). The CDR3 here is CASSATLPRDRVTEAFF. DNA for the CDR3: TGTGCCAGCAGCGCTACCCTCCCCAGGGATCGGGTCACTGAAGCTTTCTTT.

This clonotype occurred a few times. This sequence joins TRBV3-1 and TRBJ2-2; TRBD2 aligns across 10 bases. With 3 bases clipped from V and 6 bases from J, the junction kept 4 bases outside the gene matches. Germline V CDR1 and CDR2: LGHDT, YNNKEL (reference sequence). There are 15 residues in the CDR3. DNA for the CDR3: TGTGCCAGCAGCCAGGGACTAGCGTTGGCCGGGGAGCTGTTTTTT. It codes for CASSQGLALAGELFF.

This clonotype was detected ten times or more. The chain uses TRBV3-1 and TRBJ2-7; a possible D gene is TRBD1 (7 bases). V lost 4 bases and J 5 bases, leaving 15 bases between the germline ends. Germline CDR1 and CDR2: LGHDT and YNNKEL (reference sequence). The CDR3 extends over 14 amino acids. CDR3 sequence: CASSLQGTGHEQYF. CDR3 coding DNA: TGTGCCAGCAGCCTACAGGGGACTGGCCACGAGCAGTACTTC.

This clonotype was counted at least ten times. The chain joins TRBV29-1 to TRBJ2-3; 8 positions agree with TRBD1. CDR1 and CDR2 (germline): SQVTM, ANQGSEA. V lost 8 bases, J lost 2 bases, and 6 bases stayed unmatched. The CDR3 length is 13 residues. The CDR3 region has the DNA TGCAGCATCAGGGGGCTTTTCACAGATACGCAGTATTTT. Amino acids: CSIRGLFTDTQYF.

This clonotype was seen repeatedly, ten times or more. This rearrangement joins TRBV5-1 to TRBJ2-7; 9 nucleotides match TRBD2. The CDR3 totals 19 residues. J gave up 1 base and V 0 bases, and 14 bases lay outside the gene matches. Germline V gene lookup returns CDR1 SGHRS and CDR2 YFSETQ. The chain's CDR3 is CASSLAGVSGSWRSYEQYF. CDR3 nucleotides: TGCGCCAGCAGCTTGGCCGGGGTTAGCGGGAGCTGGAGATCCTACGAGCAGTACTTC.

The table lists this clonotype with many counts. This chain connects TRBV7-2 to TRBJ2-3; possibly TRBD1 or TRBD2 for D (5 bases each). The length of the CDR3 is 15 residues. Germline lookup yields CDR1 SGHTA and CDR2 FQGNSA. The V end was cut by 4 bases, the J end by 0 bases, with 11 bases between. The CDR3 bases are TGTGCCAGCAGCTCCCGCGAGGGGAGCACAGATACGCAGTATTTT. This sequence encodes CASSSREGSTDTQYF.

This clonotype appeared many times. The chain joins TRBV12-3 or TRBV12-4 to TRBJ2-5; no reliable D call. The CDR3 has 11 amino acids. V lost 4 bases to trimming and J lost 5 bases, with 5 bases between them. The CDR3 loop is CASSSWETQYF. The CDR3 region has the DNA TGTGCCAGCAGTTCATGGGAGACCCAGTACTTC.

This clonotype was picked up many times. The rearrangement links TRBV5-1 to TRBJ2-1, with a weak D call TRBD2 (5 bases). This CDR3 has 15 residues. V lost 5 bases and J lost 0, with 12 bases in between. Per germline, CDR1 SGHRS and CDR2 YFSETQ. CDR3 sequence: CASSRVGSSYNEQFF. CDR3 nucleotides: TGCGCCAGCAGTCGGGTGGGGAGCTCCTACAATGAGCAGTTCTTC.

This clonotype was counted ten times or more. The rearrangement uses TRBV6-2 or TRBV6-3 and TRBJ2-7; TRBD2 matches 10 bases. The CDR3 contains 15 residues. Per germline, CDR1 MNHEY and CDR2 SVGEGT. The V gene end was trimmed by 2 bases and the J gene end by 1 base; junction bases not matched to a gene: 2. The CDR3 sequence: CASSYASGGSYEQYF. The DNA for the CDR3 is TGTGCCAGCAGTTACGCTAGCGGGGGATCCTACGAGCAGTACTTC.

J is TRBJ1-2 and V is TRBV12-3 or TRBV12-4; the match to TRBD1 covers 7 bases. The CDR3 spans 13 residues. With 7 bases clipped from V and 4 bases from J, the junction kept 6 bases outside the gene matches. The CDR3: CASTWTGRYGYTF. CDR3 DNA sequence: TGTGCCAGCACCTGGACAGGTCGCTATGGCTACACCTTC.

This clonotype was seen ten or more times. The chain employs TRBV7-9 and TRBJ1-2, with D uncertain. The V and J ends lost 1 base and 8 bases respectively, with 11 bases between them. The CDR3 length is 13 residues. The V gene's germline CDR1 is SEHNR and CDR2 FQNEAQ (reference sequence). The CDR3, as DNA: TGTGCCAGCAGCTTAGAGGAGGGTATAGGCTACACCTTC. Its protein is CASSLEEGIGYTF.

This clonotype was detected many times. V usage is TRBV20-1 and J usage is TRBJ2-3; 7 bases are a match to TRBD1. From germline, CDR1 is DFQATT and CDR2 SNEGSKA (reference sequence). The CDR3 is 14 residues long. J gave up 8 bases and V 4 bases, and 12 bases lay outside the gene matches. The CDR3 bases are TGCAGTGCTAATCCGAGGACCAACAGGGGTACGCAGTATTTT. Its translation is CSANPRTNRGTQYF.